This T cell receptor beta chain was recorded in a study of blood T cell repertoires in COVID-19. Using immunoSEQ multiplex PCR, the repertoire was profiled, and TCRdb retains in-frame clones only, with some absent. The sample consists of approximately 90,000 clones, approximately 78% of them appearing once. The length of the CDR3 is 14 residues. Trimming cost V 3 bases and J 9 bases, with 12 bases left between them. CDR1 and CDR2 from the germline V gene are SGHVS and FQNEAQ. The J gene is TRBJ1-6, the V gene TRBV7-8; tentatively, D is TRBD1 (5 bases). The TCR was taken from a woman older than 75 with acute or convalescent COVID-19. The sequenced sample consisted of peripheral blood. Here the CDR3 reads CASSLAGGFSPLHF. As DNA, the CDR3 is TGTGCCAGCAGCTTGGCGGGGGGTTTTTCACCCCTCCACTTT.